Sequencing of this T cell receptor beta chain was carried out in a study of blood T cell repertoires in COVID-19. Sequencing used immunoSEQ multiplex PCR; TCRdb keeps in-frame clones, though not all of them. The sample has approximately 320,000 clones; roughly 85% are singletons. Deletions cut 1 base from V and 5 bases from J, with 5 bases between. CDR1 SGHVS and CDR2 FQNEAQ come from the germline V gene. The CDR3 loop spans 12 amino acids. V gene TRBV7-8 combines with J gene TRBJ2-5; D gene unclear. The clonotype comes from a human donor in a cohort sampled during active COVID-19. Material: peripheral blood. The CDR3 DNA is TGTGCCAGCAGCTTAGTTAGTGAGACCCAGTACTTC. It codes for CASSLVSETQYF.